The rows below give T cell receptor beta chains drawn from one sample of a study of CD8+ T cells in alopecia areata. The protocol was immunoSEQ multiplex PCR, while the TCRdb copy is restricted to in-frame clones and leaves out a portion. This sample has some 170,000 clones, with about 72% found just once. The material was CD8+ T cells sorted from blood, obtained at week 0. Receptors originate from a human donor with alopecia areata. Each CDR3 is given with its conserved first and last residue. Fields, in order: V gene, D gene, clone size, J gene, CDR3 DNA, CDR3 protein. D genes are given only for firm matches. Expanded clones are given a class, and other clones once, few, many or no size at all.

>TRBV7-9|TRBD1|few|TRBJ1-3
TGTGCCAGCAGCCAACCGGGACAGAGGGACACCATATATTTT
CASSQPGQRDTIYF
>TRBV5-6|.|.|TRBJ2-7
TGTGCCAGCAGCTTGCCCCCGGGACGGAACTCCTACGAGCAGTACTTC
CASSLPPGRNSYEQYF
>TRBV30|.|.|TRBJ2-3
TGTGCCTGGAGTACCATAGATACGCAGTATTTT
CAWSTIDTQYF
>TRBV6-5|.|.|TRBJ1-1
TGTGCCAGCAGTTACGCCGCGGACCGAGGGGGAGCTTTCTTT
CASSYAADRGGAFF
>TRBV5-1|.|.|TRBJ2-7
TGCGCCAGCAGCTTCGGGACAAGTACCTACGAGCAGTACTTC
CASSFGTSTYEQYF
>TRBV27|TRBD1|.|TRBJ1-5
TGTGCCAGCAGTGAGGGGGCTAGTCAGCCCCAGCATTTT
CASSEGASQPQHF
>TRBV29-1|.|.|TRBJ1-2
TGCAGCGTTACGACGGAAAGCTATGGCTACACCTTC
CSVTTESYGYTF
>TRBV15|TRBD1|once|TRBJ2-1
TGTGCCACCAACGAACAGGGGAGCTCCTACAATGAGCAGTTCTTC
CATNEQGSSYNEQFF
>TRBV27|.|.|TRBJ2-7
TGTGCCAGCAGTATTGGGTATGGGGCGTCCTACGAGCAGTACTTC
CASSIGYGASYEQYF
>TRBV11-2|.|.|TRBJ2-7
TGTGCCAGCAGCCCATCCGCGGGGTCATACGAGCAGTACTTC
CASSPSAGSYEQYF
>TRBV29-1|.|few|TRBJ2-1
TGCAGCGTTCAAATAGTGGGTGAGCAGTTCTTC
CSVQIVGEQFF
>TRBV4-1|.|.|TRBJ2-7
TGCGCCAGCAGCCATGACAGAGACTACGAGCAGTACTTC
CASSHDRDYEQYF
>TRBV7-9|.|.|TRBJ2-1
TGTGCCAGCAGCCCGACCTCCTACAATGAGCAGTTCTTC
CASSPTSYNEQFF
>TRBV4-1|.|.|TRBJ2-1
TGCGCCAGCAGCCAAGTTTACGGGGGCCGCTCCTACAATGAGCAGTTCTTC
CASSQVYGGRSYNEQFF
>TRBV6-4|.|.|TRBJ2-2
TGTGCCAGCAGTGACAGGGAGGCCGGGGAGCTGTTTTTT
CASSDREAGELFF
>TRBV4-1|.|.|TRBJ2-7
TGCGCCAGCAGCCAAGTTGAAACCGAGCAGTACTTC
CASSQVETEQYF
>TRBV27|TRBD2|.|TRBJ2-3
TGTGCCAGCAGCCCGGGACTAGCGACCCTAGCTGGCACAGATACGCAGTATTTT
CASSPGLATLAGTDTQYF
>TRBV9|.|few|TRBJ1-6
TGTGCCAGCAGCGTCGGCGGTTCACCCCTCCACTTT
CASSVGGSPLHF
>TRBV12-2|.|.|TRBJ2-7
TGTGCAAGTCGCTTTCGGGACGGGACCTACGAGCAGTACTTC
CASRFRDGTYEQYF
>TRBV19|.|.|TRBJ1-5
TGTGCCAGTAGATCCCCCCGGGCTCGACAGCCCCAGCATTTT
CASRSPRARQPQHF
>TRBV29-1|TRBD1|once|TRBJ2-1
TGCAGCTTTGGGACAGAGAAAGTCTACAATGAGCAGTTCTTC
CSFGTEKVYNEQFF
>TRBV5-1|TRBD1|.|TRBJ2-5
TGCGCCAGACAGCAGGGGGCCCAAGAGACCCAGTACTTC
CARQQGAQETQYF
>TRBV30|.|once|TRBJ2-4
TGTGCCTGGAAGGCACTAGGTCGGAACATTCAGTACTTC
CAWKALGRNIQYF
>TRBV7-6|.|.|TRBJ2-6
TGTGCCAGCAGCTTGCGGCAGTCCCTAGTCTCTGGGGCCAACGTCCTGACTTTC
CASSLRQSLVSGANVLTF
>TRBV4-2|TRBD2|.|TRBJ2-4
TGTGCCAGCAGCCCAAATCCAGGGAGGGACGCCAAAAACATTCAGTACTTC
CASSPNPGRDAKNIQYF
>TRBV2|.|.|TRBJ2-7
TGTGCCAGCAACGAGCAGTACTTC
CASNEQYF